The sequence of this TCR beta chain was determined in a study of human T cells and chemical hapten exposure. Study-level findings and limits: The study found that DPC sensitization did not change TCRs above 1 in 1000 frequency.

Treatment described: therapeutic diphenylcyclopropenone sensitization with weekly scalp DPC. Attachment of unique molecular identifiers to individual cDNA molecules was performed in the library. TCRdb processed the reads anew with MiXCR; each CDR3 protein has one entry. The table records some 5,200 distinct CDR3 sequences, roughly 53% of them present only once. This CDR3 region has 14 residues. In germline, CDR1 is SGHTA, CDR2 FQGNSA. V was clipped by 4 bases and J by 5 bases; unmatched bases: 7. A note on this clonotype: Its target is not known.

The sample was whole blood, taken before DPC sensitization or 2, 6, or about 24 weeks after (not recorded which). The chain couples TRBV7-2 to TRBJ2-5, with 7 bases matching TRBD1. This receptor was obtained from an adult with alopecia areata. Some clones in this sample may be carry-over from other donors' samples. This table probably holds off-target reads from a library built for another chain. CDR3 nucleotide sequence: TGTGCCAGCAGCTCCCAGACAGGGCTGGAGACCCAGTACTTC. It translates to CASSSQTGLETQYF.